A single sample gave rise to the 26 T cell receptor beta chains below, sequenced in a study of blood T cell repertoires in COVID-19. Here immunoSEQ multiplex PCR was the method, and the copy in TCRdb shows in-frame clones only, minus some. The sample has about 120,000 clones, approximately 86% seen once. Input material: peripheral blood. Receptors originate from a woman between 70 and 85 years old with COVID-19, enrolled during active disease.

The chain carries TRBV9 and TRBJ1-3; 8 nucleotides line up with TRBD1. This CDR3 is built from 17 residues. V shed 4 bases, J shed 4 bases, and the junction held 13 bases outside the gene matches. Germline V CDR1 and CDR2: SGDLS, YYNGEE. The CDR3, as DNA: TGTGCCAGCAGCCCCCGAGGACAGGGAGGTAGGGGAAACACCATATATTTT. It codes for CASSPRGQGGRGNTIYF. Combining the CDR3 with reference TRBV9 and TRBJ1-3 gives the whole variable domain DSGVTQTPKHLITATGQRVTLRCSPRSGDLSVYWYQQSLDQGLQFLIQYYNGEERAKGNILERFSAQQFPDLHSELNLSSLELGDSALYFCASSPRGQGGRGNTIYFGEGSWLTVV.

This chain connects TRBV30 to TRBJ1-2, with 8 bases lining up with TRBD1. V dropped 4 bases and J dropped 4; count of bases not matched to a gene: 11. The CDR3 totals 15 residues. Germline loops: CDR1 GTSNPN, CDR2 SVGIG (reference sequence). The CDR3 nucleotides read TGTGCCTGGACCTTTCGGGACAGGAGAACCTATGGCTACACCTTC. The encoded protein is CAWTFRDRRTYGYTF.

This clone was counted between two and nine times. This sequence joins TRBV19 and TRBJ1-6; 7 nucleotides align to TRBD1. The CDR3 covers 15 residues. The germline V gene has CDR1 LNHDA and CDR2 SQIVND (reference sequence). The J segment lost 10 bases and the V segment lost 5 bases, leaving 11 bases of the junction unmatched. CDR3 DNA sequence: TGTGCCAGTAGTCCCCAGGGGGTCGAGAAGTCACCCCTCCACTTT. As protein: CASSPQGVEKSPLHF.

V usage is TRBV7-3 and J usage is TRBJ1-6; 8 nucleotides align to TRBD1. Unmatched junction bases numbered 3, after V lost 1 base and J lost 7 bases. Germline V gene sequence: CDR1 SGHTA, CDR2 FQGTGA. The CDR3 spans 15 residues. Here the CDR3 reads CASSLRDRGNSPLHF. DNA for the CDR3: TGTGCCAGCAGCTTAAGAGACAGGGGCAATTCACCCCTCCACTTT.

The chain carries TRBV7-9 and TRBJ1-4; 7 bases are shared with TRBD1. The CDR3 is made up of 17 amino acids. Germline CDR1 is SEHNR and CDR2 is FQNEAQ (reference sequence). The V segment lost 5 bases and the J segment 8 bases; nucleotides outside the gene matches: 17. CDR3 in amino acids: CASSPCRSGTVCEKLFF. The CDR3 DNA reads as TGTGCCAGCAGCCCCTGCCGATCTGGGACAGTTTGCGAAAAACTGTTTTTT.

The genes are TRBV2 and TRBJ1-3; no reliable D call. This CDR3 contains 14 residues. The germline gives CDR1 SNHLY, CDR2 FYNNEI. The V gene lost 8 bases and the J gene lost 2 bases, with 13 bases spanning the gap. The CDR3, as DNA: TGTGCCAGCCTTCAGACTGAGACTGGAAACACCATATATTTT. Translated, it gives CASLQTETGNTIYF. The full variable domain, completed using reference TRBV2 and TRBJ1-3, is EPEVTQTPSHQVTQMGQEVILRCVPISNHLYFYWYRQILGQKVEFLVSFYNNEISEKSEIFDDQFSVERPDGSNFTLKIRSTKLEDSAMYFCASLQTETGNTIYFGEGSWLTVV.

This clone was found a few times. The CDR3 bases are TGTGCCAGCAGTCCCAACAGGAGGGGGCTTATAAATGGCTACACCTTC. It codes for CASSPNRRGLINGYTF. The genes are TRBV28 and TRBJ1-2; 7 positions agree with TRBD1. V gave up 5 bases and J gave up 6 bases; unmatched junction bases: 15. CDR1 and CDR2 from the germline V gene are MDHEN and SYDVKM. CDR3 length: 16 amino acids.

In this sample, this clone turned up once. The V call is TRBV24-1, the J call TRBJ2-2, with a possible D match to TRBD2 (6 bases). Per germline, CDR1 KGHDR and CDR2 SFDVKD. V lost 5 bases and J lost 3, with 15 bases in between. CDR3 length: 16 residues. The CDR3 loop is CATSGLDSGYTGELFF. CDR3 coding DNA: TGTGCCACCAGTGGCCTGGATAGCGGATACACCGGGGAGCTGTTTTTT.

CDR3 DNA: TGTGCCAGCAGGACCGGGACAGGGGGCACCGGGGAGCTGTTTTTT. Residues: CASRTGTGGTGELFF. The genes are TRBV2 and TRBJ2-2; 11 bases line up with TRBD1. This CDR3 comprises 15 residues. The germline gives CDR1 SNHLY, CDR2 FYNNEI. Germline trimming cut 6 bases from V and 4 bases from J; bases unmatched to any gene: 4.

This rearrangement joins TRBV5-5 to TRBJ2-5; D is perhaps TRBD2 (6 bases). V lost 0 bases and J lost 2, with 11 bases in between. CDR1 SGHKS and CDR2 YYEKEE come from the germline V gene (reference sequence). The CDR3 is 15 residues long. The CDR3 spells CASSLGTGGQETQYF. For the CDR3, the DNA is TGTGCCAGCAGCTTGGGGACCGGAGGGCAAGAGACCCAGTACTTC. The variable domain in full, completed from reference TRBV5-5 and TRBJ2-5, reads DAGVTQSPTHLIKTRGQQVTLRCSPISGHKSVSWYQQVLGQGPQFIFQYYEKEERGRGNFPDRFSARQFPNYSSELNVNALLLGDSALYLCASSLGTGGQETQYFGPGTRLLVL.

The chain recombines TRBV19 with TRBJ1-6, with 8 nucleotides matching TRBD1. The CDR3 extends over 16 amino acids. V dropped 3 bases and J dropped 4; count of bases not matched to a gene: 5. From germline, CDR1 is LNHDA and CDR2 SQIVND (reference sequence). DNA of the CDR3: TGTGCCAGTAGTATTGGACAGGGAATTTATAATTCACCCCTCCACTTT. Protein: CASSIGQGIYNSPLHF.

J is TRBJ2-6 and V is TRBV5-1, with D possibly matching TRBD2 (5 bases). Germline-derived CDR1 and CDR2 are SGHRS and YFSETQ. The CDR3 contains 18 residues. V dropped 4 bases and J dropped 0 bases, with 17 bases sitting between them. The CDR3 here is CASSQPEGPRSGANVLTF. The CDR3 bases are TGCGCCAGCAGCCAGCCTGAGGGCCCCCGCTCTGGGGCCAACGTCCTGACTTTC.

A word on this clone: The junction departs from germline at one end; a sequencing error may be responsible. The chain combines TRBV7-2 with TRBJ1-2; 8 bases fit TRBD1. The CDR3 sequence is 13 residues long. Germline-derived CDR1 and CDR2 are SGHTA and FQGNSA. CDR3 DNA sequence: TGTGCCAGCAGATTAGACAGGGGTCGTGGCTACACCTTC. As protein: CASRLDRGRGYTF.

The chain uses TRBV2 and TRBJ2-2, with TRBD1 matching over 8 bases. Germline CDR1 is SNHLY and CDR2 is FYNNEI. After removal of 8 bases from V and 7 bases from J, the junction contained 12 bases not matched to a gene. The CDR3 has 15 amino acids. CDR3 sequence reads: CASVRRQGQGGELFF. CDR3 sequence (DNA): TGTGCCAGCGTCCGACGACAGGGGCAGGGCGGGGAGCTGTTTTTT. The entire variable domain, with the rest obtained from reference TRBV2 and TRBJ2-2, is as follows: EPEVTQTPSHQVTQMGQEVILRCVPISNHLYFYWYRQILGQKVEFLVSFYNNEISEKSEIFDDQFSVERPDGSNFTLKIRSTKLEDSAMYFCASVRRQGQGGELFFGEGSRLTVL.

This chain uses TRBV4-1 with TRBJ2-7; 9 positions agree with TRBD1. This CDR3 has 16 amino acids. Unmatched junction bases numbered 7, after V lost 0 bases and J lost 4 bases. Per germline, CDR1 MGHRA and CDR2 YSYEKL. CDR3 coding DNA: TGCGCCAGCAGCCAAGATTGGGGGACAGGGAGTTACGAGCAGTACTTC. Translating gives CASSQDWGTGSYEQYF.

The chain joins TRBV6-2 or TRBV6-3 to TRBJ2-5; the match to TRBD1 covers 8 bases. The germline gives CDR1 MNHEY, CDR2 SVGEGT. Trimming at V came to 4 bases and at J to 5 bases, leaving 0 bases not matched to a gene. The CDR3 length is 12 residues. The CDR3 nucleotides read TGTGCCAGCAGTTGGACAGGGGAGACCCAGTACTTC. Its translation is CASSWTGETQYF.

This rearrangement joins TRBV6-5 to TRBJ1-2; possible D gene TRBD1, 6 bases. Germline lookup yields CDR1 MNHEY and CDR2 SVGAGI. The CDR3 is 14 residues long. Deletions cut 6 bases from V and 4 bases from J, with 15 bases between. Written as DNA, the CDR3 is TGTGCCAGCAGCACGGTTTGGACAGCCTATGGCTACACCTTC. Its protein is CASSTVWTAYGYTF.

The V gene is TRBV15, the J gene TRBJ1-5; no reliable D call. The V end lost 0 bases, the J end lost 2 bases, and 8 bases lay between the germline ends. Germline CDR1 LNHNV, CDR2 YYDKDF (reference sequence). This CDR3 region has 15 residues. The CDR3 DNA reads as TGTGCCACCAGCAGAGAGTCCTACGGCAATCAGCCCCAGCATTTT. As protein: CATSRESYGNQPQHF.

Concerning this clone: The sample contains more than one DNA sequence encoding this CDR3. The chain joins TRBV11-2 to TRBJ1-2; D remains unclear. Germline V gene sequence: CDR1 SGHAT, CDR2 FQNNGV. Between the trimmed V and J ends, which lost 0 bases and 4 bases, there was a span of 3 bases. This CDR3 is 12 amino acids long. CDR3 in DNA: TGTGCCAGCAGCTTAGAGAGCTATGGCTACACCTTC. Its translation: CASSLESYGYTF.

V is TRBV3-1 (or the pseudogene TRBV3-2) and J is TRBJ1-2, with a tentative D call TRBD1 (6 bases). The V gene's germline CDR1 is LGHDT and CDR2 YNNKEL (reference sequence). This CDR3 spans 13 amino acids. V gave up 2 bases and J gave up 7 bases, with 11 bases separating them. The CDR3 bases are TGTGCCAGCAGCCAACTTTGGACAGCTGGCTACACCTTC. Its protein product is CASSQLWTAGYTF.

The rearrangement links TRBV5-1 to TRBJ2-1, with 11 positions matching TRBD2. This CDR3 spans 16 amino acids. The V segment lost 0 bases and the J segment 5 bases; nucleotides outside the gene matches: 4. CDR1 and CDR2 from the germline V gene are SGHRS and YFSETQ. CDR3 DNA: TGCGCCAGCAGCTTGGGTGCTAGCGGGGGGCACAATGAGCAGTTCTTC. Translated: CASSLGASGGHNEQFF.

The chain joins TRBV9 to TRBJ2-7; 7 nucleotides match TRBD2. Trimming removed 0 bases from V and 3 bases from J; junction bases left unmatched: 3. CDR1 is SGDLS and CDR2 is YYNGEE in the germline V gene. This CDR3 is built from 14 residues. The CDR3 region is CASSVGLAGYEQYF. In DNA, the CDR3 is TGTGCCAGCAGCGTAGGGTTAGCGGGCTACGAGCAGTACTTC.

This chain uses TRBV30 with TRBJ1-2, with D maybe TRBD1 (6 bases). In germline, CDR1 is GTSNPN, CDR2 SVGIG (reference sequence). Trimming cost V 0 bases and J 5 bases, with 7 bases left between them. CDR3 length: 12 amino acids. The CDR3 DNA sequence: TGTGCCTGGAGTGTCCAGGGGTATGGCTACACCTTC. It translates to CAWSVQGYGYTF.

This clone was counted once. J is TRBJ2-3 and V is TRBV5-5, with a weak D call TRBD2 (5 bases). Germline lookup yields CDR1 SGHKS and CDR2 YYEKEE (reference sequence). CDR3 length: 14 residues. V lost 0 bases, J lost 3 bases, and 8 bases lay in between. The CDR3 region is CASSLGPGTDTQYF. CDR3 DNA: TGTGCCAGCAGCTTGGGGCCGGGAACAGATACGCAGTATTTT.

The count of this clone is one. CDR3 amino acids: CASSPRLASIYNEQFF. Written as DNA, the CDR3 is TGTGCCAGCAGTCCCCGACTAGCGAGCATCTACAATGAGCAGTTCTTC. The rearrangement joins TRBV27 to TRBJ2-1; TRBD2 matches 8 bases. The germline V gene has CDR1 MNHEY and CDR2 SMNVEV (reference sequence). Trimming cost V 5 bases and J 3 bases; bases outside gene matches: 9. The CDR3 has 16 residues.

This chain joins TRBV5-4 and TRBJ1-2; D may be TRBD1 (6 bases). Germline V gene lookup returns CDR1 SGHNT and CDR2 YYREEE (reference sequence). Trimming removed 0 bases at V and 11 bases at J, with 20 bases between. CDR3 length: 15 amino acids. The CDR3: CASSLDRVDSAPYTF. The CDR3 nucleotides read TGTGCCAGCAGCTTGGACAGGGTAGATTCTGCGCCATACACCTTC.